The next 28 T cell receptor beta chains were all read from a single sample in a study of shared clonotypes between healthy human individuals. CD8 cells classed as naive were CD45RO-negative and positively selected for CCR7, excluding terminally differentiated effector memory CD45RA+ cells. The repertoire was sequenced with immunoSEQ multiplex PCR; TCRdb's copy has only in-frame clones and lacks some. The sample has more than 550,000 clones, 92% seen once. Material: naive CD8+ T cells sorted from blood. These receptors came from a man younger than 40 in good health.

The chain is built from TRBV7-9 and TRBJ1-1; the D gene is possibly TRBD1 (5 bases). The CDR3 totals 15 residues. Germline V gene sequence: CDR1 SEHNR, CDR2 FQNEAQ (reference sequence). Trimming stripped 1 base from V and 4 bases from J, with 13 bases between. The CDR3 DNA reads as TGTGCCAGCAGCTTAGACGGCTCGGGGGGCACTGAAGCTTTCTTT. This codes for CASSLDGSGGTEAFF.

V is TRBV10-1 and J is TRBJ2-2; 7 bases align to TRBD2. The germline V gene has CDR1 WNHNN and CDR2 SYGVQD (reference sequence). This CDR3 has 15 amino acids. The V segment lost 0 bases and the J segment 5 bases; nucleotides outside the gene matches: 3. CDR3 bases: TGCGCCAGCAGTGAGTCGAGGGAGGGGACCGGGGAGCTGTTTTTT. Translated: CASSESREGTGELFF.

This chain joins TRBV29-1 and TRBJ2-1; 13 positions agree with TRBD2. Germline CDR1 is SQVTM and CDR2 is ANQGSEA. The length of the CDR3 is 13 residues. The trim removed 4 bases at V and 10 bases at J, leaving 4 bases unmatched. The CDR3 DNA sequence: TGCAGCGTTGCCGGGACTAGCGGGGAAGAGCAGTTCTTC. Its protein is CSVAGTSGEEQFF.

V and J are TRBV27 and TRBJ2-4, with D perhaps TRBD2 (5 bases). Germline-derived CDR1 and CDR2 are MNHEY and SMNVEV (reference sequence). There are 14 residues in the CDR3. V lost 3 bases and J 7 bases, leaving 13 bases between the germline ends. CDR3 region: CASSFPTGINIQYF. CDR3 DNA sequence: TGTGCCAGCAGTTTCCCCACGGGGATTAACATTCAGTACTTC.

The V gene is TRBV7-2, the J gene TRBJ2-3; 11 bases agree with TRBD2. Germline CDR1 SGHTA, CDR2 FQGNSA. Trimming cost V 5 bases and J 6 bases; bases outside gene matches: 13. The CDR3 runs 17 residues. In DNA form, the CDR3 reads TGTGCCAGCAGCCCCGGGACTAGCGGAAGGACCTGGGATACGCAGTATTTT. It encodes CASSPGTSGRTWDTQYF.

The chain employs TRBV10-3 and TRBJ2-2; 7 bases are a match to TRBD2. CDR1 and CDR2 (germline): ENHRY, SYGVKD. V trimming: 3 bases; J trimming: 5 bases; junction bases outside the gene matches: 9. The CDR3 spans 16 residues. DNA of the CDR3: TGTGCCATCAGTGAACCGGCGGGAGCCTGGACCGGGGAGCTGTTTTTT. Its translation is CAISEPAGAWTGELFF.

This chain links TRBV7-9 with TRBJ2-2; D ambiguous. Germline V gene lookup returns CDR1 SEHNR and CDR2 FQNEAQ (reference sequence). CDR3 length: 12 amino acids. With 4 bases removed from V and 11 bases from J, the gap between germline ends came to 11 bases. CDR3 amino acids: CASSYTPAELFF. CDR3 in DNA: TGTGCCAGCAGCTACACTCCAGCCGAGCTGTTTTTT.

Points on this clone: In the same sample, other DNA sequences code for this CDR3. The genes are TRBV27 and TRBJ1-5; D ambiguous. Germline CDR1 reads MNHEY; CDR2 reads SMNVEV (reference sequence). This CDR3 is 12 amino acids long. The V and J ends lost 4 bases and 4 bases respectively, with 5 bases between them. The CDR3 sequence is CASSSANQPQHF. The CDR3 bases are TGTGCCAGCAGTTCTGCTAATCAGCCCCAGCATTTT.

The chain is built from TRBV27 and TRBJ2-7, with D perhaps given as TRBD1 or TRBD2 (5 bases each). The CDR3 is 17 residues long. From germline, CDR1 is MNHEY and CDR2 SMNVEV (reference sequence). Trimming shortened V by 2 bases and J by 2 bases, and 19 bases separated the two germline ends. As DNA, the CDR3 is TGTGCCAGCAGTTTACAAGAGCCCGGGACGGACGCCTACGAGCAGTACTTC. Its translation is CASSLQEPGTDAYEQYF.

The chain recombines TRBV2 with TRBJ2-7, with TRBD2 matching 8 bases. V lost 3 bases and J lost 5; bases outside the gene matches: 9. Germline values: CDR1 SNHLY, CDR2 FYNNEI. The CDR3 extends over 15 amino acids. As DNA, the CDR3 is TGTGCCAGCAGTGAGCAACCAGCGGGAGTTGACGAGCAGTACTTC. This sequence encodes CASSEQPAGVDEQYF.

This chain links TRBV4-3 with TRBJ1-3; possibly TRBD1 for D (5 bases). The CDR3 sequence is 13 residues long. Germline CDR1 is LGHNA and CDR2 is YSLEER. The ends were cut back, 2 bases at V and 8 bases at J, with 10 bases in the middle. CDR3 residues: CASSQWVGDTIYF. The CDR3 nucleotides are TGCGCCAGCAGCCAATGGGTGGGGGACACCATATATTTT.

This chain uses TRBV6-4 with TRBJ2-1, with 7 nucleotides matching TRBD2. V dropped 4 bases and J dropped 3; count of bases not matched to a gene: 6. Germline lookup yields CDR1 MRHNA and CDR2 SNTAGT. The CDR3 length is 15 residues. CDR3 region: CASSGSSGVYNEQFF. CDR3 in DNA: TGTGCCAGCAGTGGTTCTAGCGGAGTCTACAATGAGCAGTTCTTC.

The rearrangement uses TRBV5-4 and TRBJ2-5, with 7 bases aligning to TRBD2. The germline V gene encodes CDR1 SGHNT and CDR2 YYREEE (reference sequence). V was clipped by 2 bases and J by 5 bases; unmatched bases: 9. CDR3 size: 15 residues. CDR3 bases: TGTGCCAGCAGCTTTGGGGGGAGGGCCAGTGAGACCCAGTACTTC. This translates into CASSFGGRASETQYF.

The chain couples TRBV5-4 to TRBJ2-7; TRBD2 matches at 11 bases. CDR1 SGHNT and CDR2 YYREEE come from the germline V gene (reference sequence). There are 20 residues in the CDR3. Trimming cost V 3 bases and J 2 bases; bases outside gene matches: 19. CDR3 coding DNA: TGTGCCAGCAGCTCCTACGACAGGTTCCCAACTAGCGGGAGCCCCTACGAGCAGTACTTC. Its protein is CASSSYDRFPTSGSPYEQYF. The whole variable domain, filled in from reference TRBV5-4 and TRBJ2-7, reads ETGVTQSPTHLIKTRGQQVTLRCSSQSGHNTVSWYQQALGQGPQFIFQYYREEENGRGNFPPRFSGLQFPNYSSELNVNALELDDSALYLCASSSYDRFPTSGSPYEQYFGPGTRLTVT.

The V gene is TRBV5-4, the J gene TRBJ2-5, with D perhaps TRBD2 (7 bases). CDR3 size: 18 residues. V dropped 0 bases and J dropped 1 base, with 19 bases sitting between them. Germline lookup yields CDR1 SGHNT and CDR2 YYREEE (reference sequence). DNA for the CDR3: TGTGCCAGCAGCTTGGAGTGGTTCGAGGGGGGGATCCAAGAGACCCAGTACTTC. This codes for CASSLEWFEGGIQETQYF.

Regarding this clone: Other DNA sequences within the sample encode an identical CDR3. V gene TRBV28 combines with J gene TRBJ2-7; no clear D gene. Germline assignment: CDR1 MDHEN and CDR2 SYDVKM. Trimming stripped 5 bases from V and 3 bases from J, with 2 bases between. The CDR3 is made up of 10 amino acids. In DNA form, the CDR3 reads TGTGCCAGCAGTGACTACGAGCAGTACTTC. Residues: CASSDYEQYF.

The rearrangement joins TRBV6-4 to TRBJ2-1; 7 bases align to TRBD2. The germline gives CDR1 MRHNA, CDR2 SNTAGT. The CDR3 extends over 18 amino acids. With V trimmed by 4 bases and J by 0 bases, 12 bases remained unmatched. CDR3 DNA: TGTGCCAGCAGTGTCACTCGTCTAGCGGCCAGCTCCTACAATGAGCAGTTCTTC. Translating gives CASSVTRLAASSYNEQFF.

Note on this clone: An end of the junction does not agree with germline; a read error may underlie this. This chain connects TRBV7-7 to TRBJ2-5; the D gene is possibly TRBD2 (6 bases). This CDR3 has 16 amino acids. Looked up from germline, CDR1 is SSHAT and CDR2 is FNYEAQ (reference sequence). The DNA of the CDR3 is TGTGCTAGCAGCTTAGGGTTCGCGGGGCGCCAAGAGACCCAGTACTTC. The encoded protein is CASSLGFAGRQETQYF. Full variable domain (remainder filled in from reference TRBV7-7 and TRBJ2-5): GAGVSQSPRYKVTKRGQDVTLRCDPISSHATLYWYQQALGQGPEFLTYFNYEAQPDKSGLPSDRFSAERPEGSISTLTIQRTEQRDSAMYRCASSLGFAGRQETQYFGPGTRLLVL.

The chain uses TRBV27 and TRBJ2-7; D perhaps matches TRBD2 (5 bases). CDR3 length: 16 residues. V was trimmed by 0 bases and J by 3 bases, leaving 15 bases between them. From germline, CDR1 is MNHEY and CDR2 SMNVEV (reference sequence). The CDR3 protein is CASSLSFGEYRYEQYF. CDR3 DNA sequence: TGTGCCAGCAGTTTATCGTTTGGGGAGTATCGCTACGAGCAGTACTTC.

The V gene is TRBV7-9, the J gene TRBJ2-7; a possible D gene is TRBD1 (5 bases). Germline lookup yields CDR1 SEHNR and CDR2 FQNEAQ (reference sequence). Trimming removed 7 bases at V and 0 bases at J, with 10 bases between. The CDR3 spans 13 residues. The CDR3 DNA reads TGTGCCAGCACTTCCAGGGCCTCCTACGAGCAGTACTTC. Residues: CASTSRASYEQYF.

The chain joins TRBV29-1 to TRBJ1-1; D gene ambiguous. The CDR3 totals 13 residues. The V end lost 5 bases, the J end lost 3 bases, and 13 bases lay between the germline ends. Germline loops: CDR1 SQVTM, CDR2 ANQGSEA. This CDR3 reads CSVYSTGDTEAFF. In DNA form, the CDR3 reads TGCAGCGTTTACTCCACCGGGGACACTGAAGCTTTCTTT.

The CDR3 DNA reads TGTGCCAGCTCACCCGGGGCACTCTACGAGCAGTACTTC. It encodes CASSPGALYEQYF. The chain carries TRBV18 and TRBJ2-7, with D perhaps given as TRBD1 or TRBD2 (5 bases each). V lost 3 bases, J lost 3 bases, and 9 bases lay in between. Germline V gene data show CDR1 as KGHSH and CDR2 as LQKENI. The CDR3 is 13 residues long. The full variable domain, its missing parts supplied by reference TRBV18 and TRBJ2-7, is NAGVMQNPRHLVRRRGQEARLRCSPMKGHSHVYWYRQLPEEGLKFMVYLQKENIIDESGMPKERFSAEFPKEGPSILRIQQVVRGDSAAYFCASSPGALYEQYFGPGTRLTVT.

V and J are TRBV28 and TRBJ2-2, with a possible D match to TRBD2 (6 bases). The CDR3 totals 16 residues. The germline V gene has CDR1 MDHEN and CDR2 SYDVKM. Trimming left V 2 bases short and J 2 bases short, with 12 bases between. This CDR3 reads CASSLTGLENTGELFF. Here the CDR3 DNA reads TGTGCCAGCAGTTTAACGGGACTCGAAAACACCGGGGAGCTGTTTTTT.

V usage is TRBV30 and J usage is TRBJ2-7; D uncertain. This CDR3 spans 11 amino acids. The germline V gene encodes CDR1 GTSNPN and CDR2 SVGIG (reference sequence). Trimming took off 3 bases at V and 2 bases at J, with 5 bases between the two ends. The CDR3 coding sequence is TGTGCCTGGAGCGGGCCCTACGAGCAGTACTTC. Translation gives CAWSGPYEQYF. Complete variable domain (other parts from reference TRBV30 and TRBJ2-7): SQTIHQWPATLVQPVGSPLSLECTVEGTSNPNLYWYRQAAGRGLQLLFYSVGIGQISSEVPQNLSASRPQDRQFILSSKKLLLSDSGFYLCAWSGPYEQYFGPGTRLTVT.

The V gene is TRBV7-7, the J gene TRBJ2-1; TRBD2 is a possible D gene (6 bases). The V end lost 5 bases, the J end lost 7 bases, and 15 bases lay between the germline ends. The CDR3 consists of 14 residues. The germline gives CDR1 SSHAT, CDR2 FNYEAQ (reference sequence). CDR3 in amino acids: CASSPRDSMNEQFF. The DNA for the CDR3 is TGTGCCAGCAGCCCCCGGGACTCGATGAATGAGCAGTTCTTC.

This chain uses TRBV28 with TRBJ2-1; 10 bases are shared with TRBD2. The CDR3 spans 15 residues. V was pared by 6 bases and J by 4 bases, with 6 bases of the junction left unmatched. Germline V gene data show CDR1 as MDHEN and CDR2 as SYDVKM. The DNA for the CDR3 is TGTGCCAGCAGCGCCGGGACTAGCGTGTACAATGAGCAGTTCTTC. Its protein product is CASSAGTSVYNEQFF.

Remarks on this clone: The sample contains more than one DNA sequence encoding this CDR3. The chain recombines TRBV6-5 with TRBJ2-7, with D perhaps being TRBD1 or TRBD2 (5 bases each). Germline values: CDR1 MNHEY, CDR2 SVGAGI. The V and J ends lost 0 bases and 1 base respectively, with 10 bases between them. The CDR3 extends over 15 amino acids. As DNA, the CDR3 is TGTGCCAGCAGTTACTCATGGGACCGGTCCTACGAGCAGTACTTC. Its translation is CASSYSWDRSYEQYF.

V is TRBV7-6 and J is TRBJ2-5; TRBD1 matches at 8 bases. Germline loops: CDR1 SGHVS, CDR2 FNYEAQ. The CDR3 has 16 residues. V lost 5 bases to trimming and J lost 0 bases; unmatched junction nucleotides: 8. CDR3: CASSPRGQGNQETQYF. CDR3 nucleotides: TGTGCCAGCAGCCCCCGAGGACAGGGAAACCAAGAGACCCAGTACTTC.